This entry is about one T cell receptor beta chain. The antigen remains unidentified. Sequencing used immunoSEQ multiplex PCR; TCRdb keeps in-frame clones, though not all of them. The sample holds roughly 150,000 clones, approximately 86% seen once. The data originate from a study of T cell responses to AZD1222 COVID-19 vaccine. From germline, CDR1 is SGHNT and CDR2 YYREEE (reference sequence). The CDR3 spans 16 residues. The ends were cut back, 4 bases at V and 2 bases at J, with 18 bases in the middle. General study points: Two AZD1222 doses significantly raised spike-specific TCR breadth and depth over controls. Spike regions recognized by vaccine-associated CD4 TCRs spanned the protein, led by 160-218 and 743-854. A reported finding is that nearly half of spike-specific TCRs target unmutated variant regions.

This clonotype originated in an adult who had recovered from COVID-19. The rearrangement links TRBV5-4 to TRBJ1-1, with TRBD1 as a possible D gene (5 bases). The sample here was peripheral blood, taken after recovery from COVID-19. Here the CDR3 reads CASSPGGAALNTEAFF. The CDR3 DNA sequence: TGTGCCAGCAGCCCGGGAGGGGCCGCCTTAAACACTGAAGCTTTCTTT. Using reference TRBV5-4 and TRBJ1-1 for the parts outside the CDR3, the full variable domain is ETGVTQSPTHLIKTRGQQVTLRCSSQSGHNTVSWYQQALGQGPQFIFQYYREEENGRGNFPPRFSGLQFPNYSSELNVNALELDDSALYLCASSPGGAALNTEAFFGQGTRLTVV.